One sample yielded the 4 T cell receptor beta chains listed below, sequenced in a study of blood T cell repertoires in COVID-19. Assay: immunoSEQ multiplex PCR; the TCRdb copy retains only in-frame clones and omits some. The repertoire includes around 98,000 clones, approximately 86% of them detected once, and 11% sits in the top ten. The sequencing input was peripheral blood. Every receptor here comes from a man in his 70s with active or convalescent COVID-19.

The J gene is TRBJ1-2, the V gene TRBV12-3 or TRBV12-4; 7 bases are shared with TRBD1. After removal of 5 bases from V and 4 bases from J, the junction contained 4 bases not matched to a gene. The CDR3 has 13 residues. The CDR3 nucleotides are TGTGCCAGCAGTCCCGACAGGGTCTATGGCTACACCTTC. Encoded protein: CASSPDRVYGYTF.

The chain combines TRBV20-1 with TRBJ2-1, with a possible D match to TRBD2 (6 bases). The CDR3 is 10 amino acids. Germline-derived CDR1 and CDR2 are DFQATT and SNEGSKA (reference sequence). V lost 5 bases and J lost 10, with 9 bases in between. The CDR3, as DNA: TGCAGTGCTGGGGACTGGGAGCAGTTCTTC. Residues: CSAGDWEQFF.

This chain links TRBV19 with TRBJ2-1; 7 positions agree with TRBD1. Per the germline V gene, CDR1 is LNHDA and CDR2 is SQIVND (reference sequence). The V segment lost 4 bases and the J segment 15 bases; nucleotides outside the gene matches: 9. The length of the CDR3 is 12 residues. This chain's CDR3 is CASSTDRDLRFF. The CDR3 nucleotides are TGTGCCAGTAGTACCGACAGGGATTTGCGGTTCTTC.

The rearrangement joins TRBV5-1 to TRBJ1-2; D is uncertain. The CDR3 contains 13 residues. V was trimmed by 3 bases and J by 0 bases, leaving 6 bases between them. Germline V gene data show CDR1 as SGHRS and CDR2 as YFSETQ. CDR3: CASSSSANYGYTF. The CDR3 DNA reads TGCGCCAGCAGCTCCTCAGCTAACTATGGCTACACCTTC.